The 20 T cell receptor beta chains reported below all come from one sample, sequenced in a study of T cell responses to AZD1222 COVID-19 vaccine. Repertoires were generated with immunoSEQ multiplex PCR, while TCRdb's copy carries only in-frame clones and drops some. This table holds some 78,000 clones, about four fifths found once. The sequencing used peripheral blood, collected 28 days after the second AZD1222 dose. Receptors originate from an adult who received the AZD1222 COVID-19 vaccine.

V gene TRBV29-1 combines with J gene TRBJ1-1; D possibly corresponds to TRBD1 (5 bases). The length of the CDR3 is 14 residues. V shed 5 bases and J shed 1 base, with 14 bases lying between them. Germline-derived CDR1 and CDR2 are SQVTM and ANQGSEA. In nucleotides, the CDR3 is TGCAGCGTTCCGACACAGGAGACGAACACTGAAGCTTTCTTT. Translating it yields CSVPTQETNTEAFF.

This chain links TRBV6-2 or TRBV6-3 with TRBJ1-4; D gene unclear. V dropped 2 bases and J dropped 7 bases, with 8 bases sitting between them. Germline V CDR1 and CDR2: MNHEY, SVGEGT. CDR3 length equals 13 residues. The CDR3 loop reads CASSYRRFEKLFF. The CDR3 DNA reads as TGTGCCAGCAGTTACCGCCGTTTTGAAAAACTGTTTTTT.

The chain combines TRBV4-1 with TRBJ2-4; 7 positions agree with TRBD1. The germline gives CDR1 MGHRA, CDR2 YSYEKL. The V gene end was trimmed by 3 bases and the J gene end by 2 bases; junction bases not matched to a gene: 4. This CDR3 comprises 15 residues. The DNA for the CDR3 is TGCGCCAGCAGCCAGATGGGACAGCCCAAAAACATTCAGTACTTC. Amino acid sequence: CASSQMGQPKNIQYF.

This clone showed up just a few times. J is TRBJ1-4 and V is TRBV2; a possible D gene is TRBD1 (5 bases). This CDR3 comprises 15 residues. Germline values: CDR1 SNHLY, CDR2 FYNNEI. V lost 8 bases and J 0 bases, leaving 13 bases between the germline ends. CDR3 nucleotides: TGTGCCAGCGGGAGGACACCTGCAACTAATGAAAAACTGTTTTTT. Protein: CASGRTPATNEKLFF.

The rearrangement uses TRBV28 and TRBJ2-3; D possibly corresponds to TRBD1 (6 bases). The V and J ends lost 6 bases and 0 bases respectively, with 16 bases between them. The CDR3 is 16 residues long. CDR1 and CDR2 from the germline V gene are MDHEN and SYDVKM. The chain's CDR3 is CASSYPQGISTDTQYF. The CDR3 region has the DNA TGTGCCAGCAGCTACCCACAGGGCATAAGCACAGATACGCAGTATTTT.

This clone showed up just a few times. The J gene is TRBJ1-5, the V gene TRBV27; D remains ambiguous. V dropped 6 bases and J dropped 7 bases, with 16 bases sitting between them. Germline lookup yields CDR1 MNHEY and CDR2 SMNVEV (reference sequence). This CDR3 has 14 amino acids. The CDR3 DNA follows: TGTGCCAGCAGCCCGGACGGAGTGTACCAGCCCCAGCATTTT. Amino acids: CASSPDGVYQPQHF.

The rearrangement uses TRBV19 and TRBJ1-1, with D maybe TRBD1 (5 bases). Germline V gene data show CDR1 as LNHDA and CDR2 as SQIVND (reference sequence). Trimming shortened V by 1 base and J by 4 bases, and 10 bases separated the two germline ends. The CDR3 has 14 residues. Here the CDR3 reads CASSIGRGSTEAFF. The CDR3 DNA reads TGTGCCAGTAGTATAGGTCGGGGCAGCACTGAAGCTTTCTTT.

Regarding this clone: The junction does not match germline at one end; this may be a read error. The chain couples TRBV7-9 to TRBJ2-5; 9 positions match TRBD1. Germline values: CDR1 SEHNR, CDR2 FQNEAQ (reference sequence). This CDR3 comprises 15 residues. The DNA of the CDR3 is TGTGCCAGCAGCTTTGGGACAGGGCCCCAAGATACCCAGTACTTC. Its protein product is CASSFGTGPQDTQYF. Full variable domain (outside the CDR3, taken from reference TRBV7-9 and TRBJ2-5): DTGVSQNPRHKITKRGQNVTFRCDPISEHNRLYWYRQTLGQGPEFLTYFQNEAQLEKSRLLSDRFSAERPKGSFSTLEIQRTEQGDSAMYLCASSFGTGPQDTQYFGPGTRLLVL.

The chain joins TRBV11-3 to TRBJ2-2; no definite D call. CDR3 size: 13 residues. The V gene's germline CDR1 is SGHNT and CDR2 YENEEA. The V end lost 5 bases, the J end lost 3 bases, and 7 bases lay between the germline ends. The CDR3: CASSLSYTGELFF. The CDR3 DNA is TGTGCCAGCAGCCTAAGCTACACCGGGGAGCTGTTTTTT.

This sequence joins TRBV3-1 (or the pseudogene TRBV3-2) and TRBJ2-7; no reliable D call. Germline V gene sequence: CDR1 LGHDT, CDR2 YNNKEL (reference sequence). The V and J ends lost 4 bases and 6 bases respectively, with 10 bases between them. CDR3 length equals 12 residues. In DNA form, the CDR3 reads TGTGCCAGCAGCCCCGGGCTAGGCGAGCAGTACTTC. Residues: CASSPGLGEQYF.

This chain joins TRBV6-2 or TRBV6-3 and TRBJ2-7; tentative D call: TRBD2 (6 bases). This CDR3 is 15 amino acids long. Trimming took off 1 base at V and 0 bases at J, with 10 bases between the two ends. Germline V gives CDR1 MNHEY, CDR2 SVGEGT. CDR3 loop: CASSYWVGSSYEQYF. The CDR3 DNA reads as TGTGCCAGCAGTTACTGGGTCGGGAGCTCCTACGAGCAGTACTTC.

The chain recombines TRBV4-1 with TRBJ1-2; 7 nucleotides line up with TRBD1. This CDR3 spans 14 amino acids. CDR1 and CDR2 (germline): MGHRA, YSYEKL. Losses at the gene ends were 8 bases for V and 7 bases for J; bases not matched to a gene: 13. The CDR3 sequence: CASHPRMNRGGYTF. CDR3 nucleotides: TGCGCCAGCCATCCCCGTATGAACAGGGGTGGCTACACCTTC.

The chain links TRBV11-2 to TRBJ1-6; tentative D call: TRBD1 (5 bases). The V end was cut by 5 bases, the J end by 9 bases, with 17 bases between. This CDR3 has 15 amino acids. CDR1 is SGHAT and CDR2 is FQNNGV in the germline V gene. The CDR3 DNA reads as TGTGCCAGCAGCACCTACAGACGGAGGGGTTCACCCCTCCACTTT. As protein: CASSTYRRRGSPLHF.

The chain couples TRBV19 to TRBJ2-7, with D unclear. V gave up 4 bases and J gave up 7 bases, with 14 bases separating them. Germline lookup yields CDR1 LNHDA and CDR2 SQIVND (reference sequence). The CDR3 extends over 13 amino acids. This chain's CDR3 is CASSTPSSNEQYF. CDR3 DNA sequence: TGTGCCAGTAGTACGCCGTCCAGTAATGAGCAGTACTTC.

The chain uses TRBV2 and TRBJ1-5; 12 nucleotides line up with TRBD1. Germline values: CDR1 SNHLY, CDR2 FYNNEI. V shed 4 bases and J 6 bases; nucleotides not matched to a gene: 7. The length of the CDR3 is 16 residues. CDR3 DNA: TGTGCCAGCAGTGTTTTGGGACAGGGGGCAGGTCAGCCCCAGCATTTT. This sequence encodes CASSVLGQGAGQPQHF.

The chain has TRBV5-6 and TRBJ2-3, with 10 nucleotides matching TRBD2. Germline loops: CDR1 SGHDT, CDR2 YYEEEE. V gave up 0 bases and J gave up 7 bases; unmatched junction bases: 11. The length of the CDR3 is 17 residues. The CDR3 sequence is CASSLGPSGSTPHTQYF. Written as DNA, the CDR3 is TGTGCCAGCAGCTTGGGGCCTAGCGGGAGTACGCCCCATACGCAGTATTTT.

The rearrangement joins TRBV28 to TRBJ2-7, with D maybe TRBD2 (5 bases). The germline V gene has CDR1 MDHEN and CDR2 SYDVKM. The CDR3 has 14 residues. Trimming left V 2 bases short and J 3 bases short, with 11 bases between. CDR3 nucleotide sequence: TGTGCCAGCAGTTTAACGCAGCGGAGCTACGAGCAGTACTTC. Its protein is CASSLTQRSYEQYF.

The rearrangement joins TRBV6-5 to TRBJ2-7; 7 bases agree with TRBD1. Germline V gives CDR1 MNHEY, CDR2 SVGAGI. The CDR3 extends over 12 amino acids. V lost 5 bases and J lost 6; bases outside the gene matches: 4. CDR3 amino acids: CASSRGGSEQYF. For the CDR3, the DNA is TGTGCCAGCAGTAGAGGGGGCAGCGAGCAGTACTTC.

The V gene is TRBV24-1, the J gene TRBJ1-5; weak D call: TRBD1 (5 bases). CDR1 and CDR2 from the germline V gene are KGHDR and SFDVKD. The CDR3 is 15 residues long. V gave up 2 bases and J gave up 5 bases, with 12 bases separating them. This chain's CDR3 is CATSDSRVGDQPQHF. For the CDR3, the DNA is TGTGCCACCAGTGATTCCCGAGTGGGGGATCAGCCCCAGCATTTT.

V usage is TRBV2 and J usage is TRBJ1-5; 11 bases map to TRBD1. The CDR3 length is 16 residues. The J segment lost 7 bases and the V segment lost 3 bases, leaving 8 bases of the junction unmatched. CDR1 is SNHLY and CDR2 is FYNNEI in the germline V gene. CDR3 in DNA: TGTGCCAGCAGTGACCAGGACAGGGGGCAAGGACAGCCCCAGCATTTT. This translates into CASSDQDRGQGQPQHF.